Listed here are 3 T cell receptor beta chains from one sample, sequenced in a study of T-cell reconstitution after alpha-beta-depleted transplantation in children. Using unique molecular identifiers, the investigators prepared the TCRbeta library. One entry per CDR3 protein, called by TCRdb with MiXCR from the PCR reads. The sample records some 300,000 distinct CDR3 sequences, 10% to 13% being singletons. The sample consisted of PBMCs from the stem cell graft donor, taken from the stem cell graft. The receptors were gathered from a human donor who donated a stem cell graft to a child with acute lymphoblastic leukemia.

Ten or more counts support this clonotype. The chain employs TRBV20-1 and TRBJ2-7, with 8 bases matching TRBD1. Germline lookup yields CDR1 DFQATT and CDR2 SNEGSKA (reference sequence). After removal of 6 bases from V and 1 base from J, the junction contained 8 bases not matched to a gene. This CDR3 contains 14 residues. The CDR3: CSASTGAYSYEQYF. CDR3 nucleotides: TGCAGTGCATCGACAGGGGCTTATTCCTACGAGCAGTACTTC.

On this clonotype itself: The junction does not match germline at one end; this may be a read error. The chain recombines TRBV20-1 with TRBJ2-7, with D perhaps TRBD2 (6 bases). The CDR3 sequence is 14 residues long. The V gene's germline CDR1 is DFQATT and CDR2 SNEGSKA (reference sequence). This CDR3 reads CSPSDGSASYEQYF. The DNA for the CDR3 is TGCAGTCCTAGTGACGGGAGCGCATCCTACGAGCAGTACTTC.

This clonotype was seen repeatedly, ten times or more. The rearrangement links TRBV5-1 to TRBJ2-1; D may be TRBD2 (6 bases). V was shortened by 0 bases and J by 3 bases, with 13 bases between the two germline ends. The CDR3 totals 16 residues. CDR1 is SGHRS and CDR2 is YFSETQ in the germline V gene. CDR3: CASSLGLGEVYNEQFF. In nucleotides, the CDR3 is TGCGCCAGCAGCTTGGGGCTCGGGGAGGTCTACAATGAGCAGTTCTTC.